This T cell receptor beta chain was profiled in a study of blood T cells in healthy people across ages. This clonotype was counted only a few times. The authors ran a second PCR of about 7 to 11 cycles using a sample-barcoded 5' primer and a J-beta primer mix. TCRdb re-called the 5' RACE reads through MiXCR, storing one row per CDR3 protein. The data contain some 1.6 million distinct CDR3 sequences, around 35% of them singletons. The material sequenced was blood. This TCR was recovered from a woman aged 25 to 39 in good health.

The CDR3 coding sequence is TGCAGTGCGAAAGACGGGACTAGCGGGGGGGGGATCTCCTACGAGCAGTACTTC. Translated: CSAKDGTSGGGISYEQYF. The chain links TRBV20-1 to TRBJ2-7; 16 bases match TRBD2. Trimming removed 6 bases from V and 0 bases from J; junction bases left unmatched: 11. Germline CDR1 is DFQATT and CDR2 is SNEGSKA (reference sequence). The CDR3 length is 18 residues.